A selection of T cell receptor beta chains follows, all from one sample in a study of blood T cell repertoires in COVID-19. Assay used: immunoSEQ multiplex PCR; TCRdb lists only in-frame clones, some missing. The sample has about 64,000 clones, about 88% seen once. Material: peripheral blood. These receptors all come from a man aged 65 to 85 with acute or convalescent COVID-19. Both conserved end residues are part of each CDR3. Each record gives: J gene, V gene, clone size, D gene, CDR3 protein, CDR3 DNA. D genes are given only for firm matches. A row's size may be missing; if present it is once, few, many or a size class.

TRBJ2-3	TRBV6-2/TRBV6-3	.	TRBD1	CASSPGQGRTDTQYF	TGTGCCAGCAGCCCTGGACAGGGGAGAACAGATACGCAGTATTTT
TRBJ1-3	TRBV28	.	.	CASTVRVSKTGNTIYF	TGTGCCAGCACCGTACGAGTTAGCAAAACGGGAAACACCATATATTTT
TRBJ1-4	TRBV5-1	.	.	CASSLASALTGHNEKLFF	TGCGCCAGCAGCTTGGCCTCGGCGCTAACAGGGCATAATGAAAAACTGTTTTTT
TRBJ2-2	TRBV4-3	.	TRBD1	CASSFKTGGQGPNTGELFF	TGCGCCAGCAGCTTTAAAACTGGGGGACAGGGACCCAACACCGGGGAGCTGTTTTTT
TRBJ2-3	TRBV5-1	.	TRBD2	CASSSRTSGGPADTQYF	TGCGCCAGCAGCTCCCGGACTAGCGGGGGCCCCGCAGATACGCAGTATTTT
TRBJ1-5	TRBV9	.	.	CASSPDINQPQHF	TGTGCCAGCAGCCCAGACATCAATCAGCCCCAGCATTTT
TRBJ1-1	TRBV7-9	.	TRBD1	CASSLGQGETEAFF	TGTGCCAGCAGCCTGGGACAGGGAGAGACTGAAGCTTTCTTT
TRBJ1-2	TRBV28	.	.	CASSLGGSSKGYTF	TGTGCCAGCAGTTTAGGGGGGAGTTCTAAGGGCTACACCTTC
TRBJ1-3	TRBV5-1	.	.	CASSLAATGNTIYF	TGCGCCAGCAGCTTGGCCGCGACTGGAAACACCATATATTTT
TRBJ2-7	TRBV4-1	.	.	CASSPTAAYEQYF	TGCGCCAGCAGCCCGACAGCTGCCTACGAGCAGTACTTC
TRBJ2-7	TRBV5-5	.	.	CASSSVQGVGYEQYF	TGTGCCAGCAGCTCAGTACAGGGAGTAGGCTACGAGCAGTACTTC
TRBJ1-5	TRBV28	.	TRBD1	CASRGGTGLSNQPQHF	TGTGCCAGCAGGGGCGGGACAGGGTTGAGCAATCAGCCCCAGCATTTT
TRBJ1-1	TRBV11-2	.	.	CASSLGQGNTEAFF	TGTGCCAGCAGCTTAGGTCAGGGGAACACTGAAGCTTTCTTT
TRBJ1-2	TRBV18	.	TRBD1	CASSPPWTGQSYGYTF	TGTGCCAGCTCACCACCGTGGACGGGACAGAGCTATGGCTACACCTTC
TRBJ1-1	TRBV12-3/TRBV12-4	once	.	CASSPQGRTEAFF	TGTGCCAGCAGTCCCCAGGGGCGGACTGAAGCTTTCTTT
TRBJ2-3	TRBV2	.	TRBD2	CASSGPRLAGLTDTQYF	TGTGCCAGCAGTGGACCGAGACTAGCGGGGTTAACAGATACGCAGTATTTT
TRBJ2-7	TRBV25-1	once	TRBD1	CASRQGESYEQYF	TGTGCCAGCCGACAGGGGGAGTCCTACGAGCAGTACTTC
TRBJ2-2	TRBV7-2	.	.	CASSLAAAGELFF	TGTGCCAGCAGCTTAGCGGCGGCCGGGGAGCTGTTTTTT
TRBJ2-3	TRBV7-2	.	TRBD2	CASSLALRGGGTDTQYF	TGTGCCAGCAGCTTAGCGCTTCGGGGGGGAGGCACAGATACGCAGTATTTT
TRBJ2-1	TRBV7-8	.	TRBD1	CASSLRDREYNEQFF	TGTGCCAGCAGCCTCCGGGACAGGGAATACAATGAGCAGTTCTTC
TRBJ1-4	TRBV6-5	.	TRBD1	CASSYSGQGDEKLFF	TGTGCCAGCAGTTACTCTGGCCAGGGGGACGAAAAACTGTTTTTT
TRBJ1-2	TRBV28	.	.	CASSLTGSNYGYTF	TGTGCCAGCAGTTTGACGGGTTCGAACTATGGCTACACCTTC
TRBJ2-1	TRBV3-1/TRBV3-2	few	.	CASSLLSPLNEQFF	TGTGCCAGCAGCCTCCTCTCCCCCCTCAATGAGCAGTTCTTC
TRBJ1-2	TRBV28	.	.	CASSDSSYGYTF	TGTGCCAGCAGTGACAGTTCCTATGGCTACACCTTC
TRBJ2-1	TRBV6-6	.	.	CASSSGVRTHEQFF	TGTGCCAGCAGTTCCGGGGTCAGGACCCATGAGCAGTTCTTC
TRBJ1-1	TRBV6-5	.	.	CASSTVVNTEAFF	TGTGCCAGCAGTACTGTCGTAAACACTGAAGCTTTCTTT
TRBJ1-1	TRBV5-6	.	.	CASSYTGTSEAFF	TGTGCCAGCAGTTACACAGGAACCTCTGAAGCTTTCTTT
TRBJ2-7	TRBV7-2	.	TRBD1	CASSFETGVYEQYF	TGTGCCAGCAGCTTTGAGACAGGGGTCTACGAGCAGTACTTC
TRBJ2-3	TRBV29-1	.	TRBD1	CSVGWTGSTDTQYF	TGCAGCGTTGGATGGACAGGGAGCACAGATACGCAGTATTTT
TRBJ1-5	TRBV30	.	.	CAWSDGGPRGNQPQHF	TGTGCCTGGAGTGACGGAGGGCCAAGGGGCAATCAGCCCCAGCATTTT
TRBJ1-2	TRBV14	.	TRBD1	CASSQATRGPEAPNYGYTF	TGTGCCAGCAGCCAAGCTACCAGGGGGCCTGAGGCCCCCAACTATGGCTACACCTTC
TRBJ1-1	TRBV3-1/TRBV3-2	.	.	CASRGGVEAFF	TGTGCCAGCAGGGGGGGGGTTGAAGCTTTCTTT
TRBJ2-5	TRBV5-1	.	TRBD2	CASSLNLASGGQETQYF	TGCGCCAGCAGCTTGAACTTGGCTAGCGGGGGTCAAGAGACCCAGTACTTC
TRBJ2-6	TRBV4-2	.	.	CASSQAEAGGLGGANVLTF	TGTGCCAGCAGCCAAGCGGAGGCAGGGGGGTTGGGTGGGGCCAACGTCCTGACTTTC
TRBJ1-6	TRBV2	.	.	CASSEGPGGGSPLHF	TGTGCCAGCAGTGAAGGGCCCGGTGGGGGCTCACCCCTCCACTTT
TRBJ2-7	TRBV11-2	.	.	CASSFFRGYEQYF	TGTGCCAGCAGCTTTTTCAGGGGCTACGAGCAGTACTTC
TRBJ1-1	TRBV11-2	.	.	CASRIQGGAITEAFF	TGTGCCAGCAGGATACAGGGAGGGGCTATCACTGAAGCTTTCTTT
TRBJ2-3	TRBV7-3	.	TRBD2	CASSLRGGGTTDTQYF	TGTGCCAGCAGCTTAAGGGGCGGGGGGACGACAGATACGCAGTATTTT
TRBJ1-1	TRBV19	.	TRBD1	CASTRQGVSTEAFF	TGTGCCAGTACCCGACAGGGGGTTAGCACTGAAGCTTTCTTT
TRBJ2-3	TRBV9	.	.	CASSVAPLAGSTDTQYF	TGTGCCAGCAGCGTAGCCCCCCTAGCAGGTAGCACAGATACGCAGTATTTT
TRBJ1-5	TRBV19	.	.	CASSIINRGNQPQHF	TGTGCCAGTAGTATAATCAACAGAGGCAATCAGCCCCAGCATTTT
TRBJ1-2	TRBV6-4	.	.	CASSPNPPGHQANYGYTF	TGTGCCAGCAGTCCAAACCCGCCGGGACACCAAGCAAACTATGGCTACACCTTC
TRBJ2-7	TRBV5-5	.	TRBD1	CASSLVSQGQIEQYF	TGTGCCAGCAGCTTGGTCTCACAGGGGCAGATCGAGCAGTACTTC
TRBJ2-1	TRBV11-1	.	TRBD1	CASSPGTVSGSNEQFF	TGTGCCAGCAGCCCAGGGACAGTCTCGGGTTCGAATGAGCAGTTCTTC